These T cell receptor beta chains were read from a single sample in a study of neurological immune-mediated disorders. TCRdb re-analysed the 5' RACE reads in MiXCR, keeping a single row per CDR3 protein. The sample includes tens of thousands of distinct CDR3 sequences, roughly 4.4% of them seen just once. Sequences were obtained from PBMCs. Receptors were obtained from a woman in her seventies with multiple sclerosis. CDR3s leave out the opening cysteine and the closing phenylalanine or tryptophan. Each record gives: V gene, J gene, CDR3 protein.

V gene: TRBV4-1
J gene: TRBJ2-1
CDR3 protein: ASSQGDRVGLAGNEQF

V gene: TRBV12-3/TRBV12-4
J gene: TRBJ2-5
CDR3 protein: ASSLSGQAIQETQY

V gene: TRBV29-1
J gene: TRBJ2-2
CDR3 protein: SVGDVELF

V gene: TRBV7-2
J gene: TRBJ2-1
CDR3 protein: ASSRDYSYNEQF

V gene: TRBV5-1
J gene: TRBJ2-7
CDR3 protein: ASSLDTSGSIHEQY

V gene: TRBV7-2
J gene: TRBJ2-1
CDR3 protein: ASSSAGANYNEQF

V gene: TRBV18
J gene: TRBJ2-2
CDR3 protein: ASSPRQGGSTGELF

V gene: TRBV7-7
J gene: TRBJ2-5
CDR3 protein: ASSLAGQGMGTQY

V gene: TRBV7-2
J gene: TRBJ2-1
CDR3 protein: ASSTYRDEQF

V gene: TRBV12-3/TRBV12-4
J gene: TRBJ1-4
CDR3 protein: VSSPTGGGEKLF

V gene: TRBV7-9
J gene: TRBJ1-5
CDR3 protein: ASSYHGQKDQPQH

V gene: TRBV29-1
J gene: TRBJ2-3
CDR3 protein: SVEAGGPSSY

V gene: TRBV3-1
J gene: TRBJ1-3
CDR3 protein: ASSQGSGNTIY

V gene: TRBV20-1
J gene: TRBJ2-2
CDR3 protein: SARVAGANTGELF

V gene: TRBV5-1
J gene: TRBJ2-3
CDR3 protein: ASSLPLAGTDTQY

V gene: TRBV7-2
J gene: TRBJ2-5
CDR3 protein: ASSIQETQY

V gene: TRBV20-1
J gene: TRBJ2-3
CDR3 protein: RVAQGADTQY

V gene: TRBV7-2
J gene: TRBJ2-7
CDR3 protein: ASSVLQGLSHEQY

V gene: TRBV4-1
J gene: TRBJ1-1
CDR3 protein: ASSQDLKSGRGVRAF

V gene: TRBV18
J gene: TRBJ2-3
CDR3 protein: ASSPTPGLAGGTSTDTQY

V gene: TRBV5-1
J gene: TRBJ1-6
CDR3 protein: ASSLPGTEIQALH

V gene: TRBV7-2
J gene: TRBJ2-7
CDR3 protein: ASSPPRQGLGEQY